At least ten counts were recorded for the clone carrying this T cell receptor (beta chain). The target antigen is unknown. These data originate in a study of lung T cells in sarcoidosis with Löfgren's syndrome. Overall study findings and caveats: TRAV12-1 preferentially paired with TRBV2, with homologous CDR3s.

TCRdb re-called the reads through MiXCR, storing one row per CDR3 protein. The data show roughly 63,000 distinct CDR3 sequences, approximately 22% seen once. With 6 bases removed from V and 4 bases from J, the gap between germline ends came to 10 bases. Germline V gene sequence: CDR1 MNHEY, CDR2 SMNVEV (reference sequence). This CDR3 is 12 amino acids long. Sequencing used CD4+ T cells from PBMCs. The sequence derives from a human donor with sarcoidosis (Löfgren's syndrome or another form), or a control subject (not recorded which). The V gene is TRBV27, the J gene TRBJ2-7; perhaps D is TRBD1 or TRBD2 (5 bases each). The CDR3 sequence: CASSFWGYEQYF. CDR3 coding DNA: TGTGCCAGCAGCTTCTGGGGGTACGAGCAGTACTTC.